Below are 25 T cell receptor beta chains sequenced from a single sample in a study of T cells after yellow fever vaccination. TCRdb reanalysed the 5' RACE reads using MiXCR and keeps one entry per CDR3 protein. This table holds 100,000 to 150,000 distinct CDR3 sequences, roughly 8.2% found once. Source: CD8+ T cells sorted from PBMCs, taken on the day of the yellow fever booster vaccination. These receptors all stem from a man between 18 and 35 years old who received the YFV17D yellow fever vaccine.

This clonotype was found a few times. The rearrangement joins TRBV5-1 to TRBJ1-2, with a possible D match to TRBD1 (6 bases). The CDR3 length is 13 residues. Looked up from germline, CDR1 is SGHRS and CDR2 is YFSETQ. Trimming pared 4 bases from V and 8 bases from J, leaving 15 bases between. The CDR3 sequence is CASSRHRDRGYTF. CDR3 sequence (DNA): TGCGCCAGCAGCCGTCACAGGGACCGCGGCTACACCTTC.

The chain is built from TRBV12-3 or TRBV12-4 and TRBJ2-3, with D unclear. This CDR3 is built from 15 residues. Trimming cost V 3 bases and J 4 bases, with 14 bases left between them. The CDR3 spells CASSFPRSWADTQYF. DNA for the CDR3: TGTGCCAGCAGTTTCCCCCGGTCCTGGGCAGATACGCAGTATTTT.

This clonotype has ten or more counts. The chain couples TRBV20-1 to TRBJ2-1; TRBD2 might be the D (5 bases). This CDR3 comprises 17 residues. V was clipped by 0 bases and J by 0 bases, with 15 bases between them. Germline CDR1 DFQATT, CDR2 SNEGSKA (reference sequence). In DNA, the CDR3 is TGCAGTGCTAGAGATCGGGGTGGAGCGGTCTCCTACAATGAGCAGTTCTTC. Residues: CSARDRGGAVSYNEQFF.

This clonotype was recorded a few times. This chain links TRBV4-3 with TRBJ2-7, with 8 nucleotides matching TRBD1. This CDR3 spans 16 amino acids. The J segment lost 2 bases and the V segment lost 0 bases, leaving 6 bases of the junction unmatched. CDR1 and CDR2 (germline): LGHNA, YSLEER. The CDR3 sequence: CASSQDTARGPYEQYF. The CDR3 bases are TGCGCCAGCAGCCAAGATACGGCCAGGGGGCCCTACGAGCAGTACTTC.

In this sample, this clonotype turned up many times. In DNA, the CDR3 is TGCGCCAGCAGCGCCGGACAAGTCCCCGAGCAGTACTTC. Translating gives CASSAGQVPEQYF. The chain links TRBV5-1 to TRBJ2-7; the D gene is possibly TRBD1 (5 bases). Trimming took 4 bases from V and 6 from J, leaving 14 bases between them. CDR3 size: 13 residues. Germline V lookup: CDR1 SGHRS, CDR2 YFSETQ.

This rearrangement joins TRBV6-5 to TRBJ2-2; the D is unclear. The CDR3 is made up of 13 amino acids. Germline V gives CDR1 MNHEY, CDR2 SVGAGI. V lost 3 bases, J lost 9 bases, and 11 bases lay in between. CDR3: CASSYNDLRELFF. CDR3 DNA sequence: TGTGCCAGCAGTTATAACGATCTCCGGGAGCTGTTTTTT.

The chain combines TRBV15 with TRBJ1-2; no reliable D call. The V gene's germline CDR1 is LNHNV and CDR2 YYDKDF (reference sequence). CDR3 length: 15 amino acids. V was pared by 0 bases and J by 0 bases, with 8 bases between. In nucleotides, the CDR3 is TGTGCCACCAGCAGAGATTCAGCGACTAACTATGGCTACACCTTC. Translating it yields CATSRDSATNYGYTF.

CDR3 amino acids: CASVEQAGHSTDTQYF. The DNA of the CDR3 is TGTGCCTCAGTGGAACAAGCGGGGCATAGCACAGATACGCAGTATTTT. The gene calls are TRBV27 and TRBJ2-3; TRBD2 matches at 7 bases. This CDR3 is 16 amino acids long. Trimming cost V 11 bases and J 0 bases; bases outside gene matches: 14. Germline CDR1 reads MNHEY; CDR2 reads SMNVEV (reference sequence).

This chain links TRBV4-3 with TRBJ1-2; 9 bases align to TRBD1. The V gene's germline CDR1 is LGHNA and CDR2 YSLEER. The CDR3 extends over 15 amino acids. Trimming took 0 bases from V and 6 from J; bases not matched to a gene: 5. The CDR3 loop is CASSQDWTGVDGYTF. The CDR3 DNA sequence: TGCGCCAGCAGCCAAGATTGGACAGGGGTCGATGGCTACACCTTC.

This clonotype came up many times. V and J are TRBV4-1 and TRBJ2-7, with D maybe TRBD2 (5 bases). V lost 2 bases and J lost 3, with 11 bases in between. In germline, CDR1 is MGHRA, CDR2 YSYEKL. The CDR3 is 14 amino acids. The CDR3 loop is CASSQHIRDYEQYF. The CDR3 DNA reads TGCGCCAGCAGCCAACACATCCGGGACTACGAGCAGTACTTC.

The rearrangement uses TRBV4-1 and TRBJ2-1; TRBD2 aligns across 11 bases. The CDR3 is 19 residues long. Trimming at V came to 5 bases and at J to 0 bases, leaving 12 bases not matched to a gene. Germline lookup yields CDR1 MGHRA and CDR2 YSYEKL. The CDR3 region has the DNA TGCGCCAGCAGCGCTGGGGCTAGCGGGGGGCCGAGCTCCTACAATGAGCAGTTCTTC. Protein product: CASSAGASGGPSSYNEQFF.

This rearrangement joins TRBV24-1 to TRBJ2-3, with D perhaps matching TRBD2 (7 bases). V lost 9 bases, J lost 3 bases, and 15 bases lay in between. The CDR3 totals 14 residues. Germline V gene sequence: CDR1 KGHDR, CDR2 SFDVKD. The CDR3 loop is CATRGGLATDTQYF. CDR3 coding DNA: TGTGCCACCCGCGGGGGCCTGGCAACAGATACGCAGTATTTT.

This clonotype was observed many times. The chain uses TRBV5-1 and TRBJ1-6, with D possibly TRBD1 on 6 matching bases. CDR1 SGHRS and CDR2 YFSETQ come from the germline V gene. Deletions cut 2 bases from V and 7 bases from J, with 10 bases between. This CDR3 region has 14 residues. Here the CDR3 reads CASSLRQENSPLHF. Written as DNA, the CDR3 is TGCGCCAGCAGCTTACGACAGGAGAATTCACCCCTCCACTTT.

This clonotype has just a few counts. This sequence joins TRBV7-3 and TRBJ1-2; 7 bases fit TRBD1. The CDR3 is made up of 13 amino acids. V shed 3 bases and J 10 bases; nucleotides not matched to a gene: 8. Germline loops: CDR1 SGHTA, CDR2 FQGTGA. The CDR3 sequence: CASSLSADRDYTF. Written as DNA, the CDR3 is TGTGCCAGCAGCTTGAGTGCAGACAGGGACTACACCTTC.

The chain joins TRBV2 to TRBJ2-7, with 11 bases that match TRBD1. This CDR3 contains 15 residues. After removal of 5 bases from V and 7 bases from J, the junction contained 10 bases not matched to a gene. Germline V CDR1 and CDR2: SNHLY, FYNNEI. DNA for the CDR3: TGTGCCAGCAGTTCAGGACAGGGGGCGCGTCAAGAGCAGTACGTC. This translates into CASSSGQGARQEQYV.

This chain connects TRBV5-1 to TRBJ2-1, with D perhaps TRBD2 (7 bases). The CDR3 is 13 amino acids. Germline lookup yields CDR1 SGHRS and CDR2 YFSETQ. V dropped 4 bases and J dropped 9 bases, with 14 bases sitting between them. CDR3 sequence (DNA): TGCGCCAGCAGCACGGAGGGGGAGGGTGAGCAGTTCTTC. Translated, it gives CASSTEGEGEQFF.

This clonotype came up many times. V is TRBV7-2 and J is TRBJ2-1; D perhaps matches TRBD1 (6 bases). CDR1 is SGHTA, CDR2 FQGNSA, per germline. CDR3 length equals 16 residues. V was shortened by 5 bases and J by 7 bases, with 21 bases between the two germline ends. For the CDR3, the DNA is TGTGCCAGCAGCCCGGCGTCTACAGGGTTTAGGAATGAGCAGTTCTTC. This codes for CASSPASTGFRNEQFF. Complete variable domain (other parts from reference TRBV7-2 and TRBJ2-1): GAGVSQSPSNKVTEKGKDVELRCDPISGHTALYWYRQSLGQGLEFLIYFQGNSAPDKSGLPSDRFSAERTGGSVSTLTIQRTQQEDSAVYLCASSPASTGFRNEQFFGPGTRLTVL.

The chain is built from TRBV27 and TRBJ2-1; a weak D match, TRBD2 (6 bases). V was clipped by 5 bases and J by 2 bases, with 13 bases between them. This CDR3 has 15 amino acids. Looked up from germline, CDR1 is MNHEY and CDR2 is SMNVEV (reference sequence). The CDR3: CASSPGTVPYNEQFF. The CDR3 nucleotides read TGTGCCAGCAGTCCCGGGACTGTACCCTACAATGAGCAGTTCTTC.

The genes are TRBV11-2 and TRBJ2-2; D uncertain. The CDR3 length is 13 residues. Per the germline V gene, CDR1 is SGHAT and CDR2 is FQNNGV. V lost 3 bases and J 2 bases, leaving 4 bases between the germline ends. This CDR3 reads CASSFDNTGELFF. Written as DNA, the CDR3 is TGTGCCAGCAGCTTTGACAACACCGGGGAGCTGTTTTTT.

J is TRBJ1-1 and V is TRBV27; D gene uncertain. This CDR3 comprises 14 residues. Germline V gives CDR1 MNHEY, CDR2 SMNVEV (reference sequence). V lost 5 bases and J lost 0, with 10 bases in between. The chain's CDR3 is CASSPLLLNTEAFF. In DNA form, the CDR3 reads TGTGCCAGCAGTCCCCTTCTATTGAACACTGAAGCTTTCTTT.

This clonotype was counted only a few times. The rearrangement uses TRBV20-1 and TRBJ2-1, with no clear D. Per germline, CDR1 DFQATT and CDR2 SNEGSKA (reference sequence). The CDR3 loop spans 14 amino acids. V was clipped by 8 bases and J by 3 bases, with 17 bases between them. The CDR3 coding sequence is TGCAGTACTATACAAGATCCGGTCTACAATGAGCAGTTCTTC. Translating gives CSTIQDPVYNEQFF.

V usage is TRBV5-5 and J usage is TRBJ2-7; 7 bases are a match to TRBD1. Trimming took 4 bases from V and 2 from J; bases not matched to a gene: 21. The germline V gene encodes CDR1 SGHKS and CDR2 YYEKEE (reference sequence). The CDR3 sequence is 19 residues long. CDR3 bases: TGTGCCAGCAGCCCTGACAGGGTTCCTTCAAGGTTTGGGACCTACGAGCAGTACGTC. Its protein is CASSPDRVPSRFGTYEQYV.

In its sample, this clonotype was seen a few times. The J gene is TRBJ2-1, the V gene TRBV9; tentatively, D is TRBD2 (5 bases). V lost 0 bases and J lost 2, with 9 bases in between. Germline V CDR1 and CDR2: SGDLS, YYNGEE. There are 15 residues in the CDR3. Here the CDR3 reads CASSVGGLTYNEQFF. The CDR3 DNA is TGTGCCAGCAGCGTAGGAGGGCTGACCTACAATGAGCAGTTCTTC.

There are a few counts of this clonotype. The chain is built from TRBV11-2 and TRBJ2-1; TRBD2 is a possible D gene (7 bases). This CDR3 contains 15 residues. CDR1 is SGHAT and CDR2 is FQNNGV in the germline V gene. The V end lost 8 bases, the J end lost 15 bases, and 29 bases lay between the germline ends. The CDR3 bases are TGTGCCAGCCTCCGAGGGGGGGCCTCCCCCCCTGGGTCGTTCTTC. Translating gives CASLRGGASPPGSFF.

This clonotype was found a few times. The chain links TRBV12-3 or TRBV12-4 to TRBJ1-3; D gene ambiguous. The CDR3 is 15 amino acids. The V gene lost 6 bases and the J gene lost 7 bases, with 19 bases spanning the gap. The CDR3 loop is CASRQGSLVRNTIYF. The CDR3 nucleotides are TGTGCCAGCAGACAAGGTTCGCTAGTTCGTAACACCATATATTTT.